The T cell receptor (beta chain) described here comes from a study of blood T cell repertoires in COVID-19. TCRdb's copy holds only in-frame clones and misses some; the assay was immunoSEQ multiplex PCR. The sample shows roughly 150,000 clones, around 85% of them seen only once. J lost 3 bases, V lost 3 bases, and 7 bases had no gene match. The CDR3 sequence is 16 residues long. The germline V gene has CDR1 KGHDR and CDR2 SFDVKD. The chain recombines TRBV24-1 with TRBJ2-1; 7 bases map to TRBD1. Source material: peripheral blood. The sequence was obtained from a man aged 50 to 59 with acute or convalescent COVID-19. CDR3 bases: TGTGCCACCAGTGATCCCACAGGGGTCTACTACAATGAGCAGTTCTTC. Residues: CATSDPTGVYYNEQFF.